This entry lists 17 T cell receptor beta chains sequenced from one sample in a study of T cell changes during pregnancy in multiple sclerosis. This table comes from immunoSEQ multiplex PCR, and its TCRdb copy is limited to in-frame clones, with some not included. The repertoire holds approximately 100,000 clones, with 91% as singletons. The source was peripheral blood, collected before pregnancy. The receptors here all came from a female donor with multiple sclerosis, enrolled in a pregnancy study.

The genes are TRBV6-1 and TRBJ1-4, with D perhaps TRBD1 (5 bases). Deletions cut 4 bases from V and 4 bases from J, with 10 bases between. The germline gives CDR1 MNHNS, CDR2 SASEGT. The CDR3 is 14 amino acids. The CDR3 DNA follows: TGTGCCAGCAGTGTTGACAGAAATAATGAAAAACTGTTTTTT. It translates to CASSVDRNNEKLFF.

The chain employs TRBV5-5 and TRBJ1-2; 8 bases map to TRBD1. J was trimmed by 6 bases and V by 0 bases; bases with no gene match: 7. The germline gives CDR1 SGHKS, CDR2 YYEKEE (reference sequence). The CDR3 covers 15 residues. CDR3 loop: CASSLGQGPANGYTF. CDR3 sequence (DNA): TGTGCCAGCAGCTTGGGACAGGGGCCTGCTAATGGCTACACCTTC.

This clone was detected only a few times. The J gene is TRBJ2-1, the V gene TRBV12-2; TRBD2 is the table's D call and was not checked against the DNA. TRBV12-2 is deemed a pseudogene. This CDR3 contains 15 residues. The CDR3 DNA is TGTGCAAGTCGCTTAGAGGGGGGGGCAAGCAATGAGCAGTTCTTC. Its translation is CASRLEGGASNEQFF.

This clone was counted a single time. The chain recombines TRBV2 with TRBJ2-3; D may be TRBD2 (5 bases). Germline assignment: CDR1 SNHLY and CDR2 FYNNEI. V was pared by 5 bases and J by 6 bases, with 9 bases between. The CDR3 spans 12 residues. This CDR3 is CASSMDWDTQYF. In nucleotides, the CDR3 is TGTGCCAGCAGTATGGACTGGGATACGCAGTATTTT. Based on the CDR3 plus reference TRBV2 and TRBJ2-3, the full variable domain is EPEVTQTPSHQVTQMGQEVILRCVPISNHLYFYWYRQILGQKVEFLVSFYNNEISEKSEIFDDQFSVERPDGSNFTLKIRSTKLEDSAMYFCASSMDWDTQYFGPGTRLTVL.

The rearrangement links TRBV9 to TRBJ2-3; 8 nucleotides match TRBD2. The ends lost 3 bases at V and 3 bases at J; junction bases unmatched: 9. The CDR3 runs to 16 residues. Germline V gives CDR1 SGDLS, CDR2 YYNGEE. The CDR3 here is CASSGFRGGQTDTQYF. Here the CDR3 DNA reads TGTGCCAGCAGCGGGTTTCGGGGGGGCCAAACAGATACGCAGTATTTT.

The chain employs TRBV9 and TRBJ2-7; TRBD1 is a possible D gene (6 bases). The ends were cut back, 4 bases at V and 3 bases at J, with 14 bases in the middle. CDR3 length equals 14 residues. CDR1 SGDLS and CDR2 YYNGEE come from the germline V gene. The CDR3 DNA sequence: TGTGCCAGCAGCCTCACCCAGGGGTTCTACGAGCAGTACTTC. Protein sequence: CASSLTQGFYEQYF.

The chain is built from TRBV4-3 and TRBJ2-5, with 11 bases identical to TRBD2. This CDR3 is built from 16 residues. Germline V gene lookup returns CDR1 LGHNA and CDR2 YSLEER. The V gene end was trimmed by 2 bases and the J gene end by 1 base; junction bases not matched to a gene: 3. CDR3 sequence: CASSQTGLAVQETQYF. Here the CDR3 DNA reads TGCGCCAGCAGCCAAACGGGACTAGCGGTCCAAGAGACCCAGTACTTC.

This sequence joins TRBV10-3 and TRBJ1-2; a weak D match, TRBD1 (6 bases). V was cut by 0 bases and J by 5 bases, with 16 bases left in between. CDR1 and CDR2 (germline): ENHRY, SYGVKD. The CDR3 extends over 16 amino acids. The CDR3, as DNA: TGTGCCATCAGTGAGTCGAACAGGGTGGGGATATATGGCTACACCTTC. Its translation: CAISESNRVGIYGYTF.

The chain recombines TRBV14 with TRBJ2-2; TRBD2 is a possible D gene (7 bases). Trimming stripped 4 bases from V and 2 bases from J, with 11 bases between. Looked up from germline, CDR1 is SGHDN and CDR2 is FVKESK. CDR3 length equals 15 residues. The DNA for the CDR3 is TGTGCCAGCAGCCGCCGGGGGGCTAACACCGGGGAGCTGTTTTTT. Amino acid sequence: CASSRRGANTGELFF.

The chain combines TRBV10-3 with TRBJ2-1; D perhaps matches TRBD1 (5 bases). CDR3 length: 14 amino acids. V shed 2 bases and J shed 0 bases, with 5 bases lying between them. CDR1 is ENHRY and CDR2 is SYGVKD in the germline V gene. The CDR3 region has the DNA TGTGCCATCAGTGAGGACAGCTCCTACAATGAGCAGTTCTTC. It is translated as CAISEDSSYNEQFF.

To note about this clone: Compared with germline, one end of the junction differs, possibly owing to a read error. The rearrangement joins TRBV7-7 to TRBJ1-1, with a weak D call TRBD1 (5 bases). The CDR3 extends over 13 amino acids. Looked up from germline, CDR1 is SSHAT and CDR2 is FNYEAQ (reference sequence). The CDR3 DNA is TGTGCTAGCAGCGAAGACAGAAACACTGAAGCTTTCTTT. This sequence encodes CASSEDRNTEAFF. The variable domain in full, completed from reference TRBV7-7 and TRBJ1-1, reads GAGVSQSPRYKVTKRGQDVTLRCDPISSHATLYWYQQALGQGPEFLTYFNYEAQPDKSGLPSDRFSAERPEGSISTLTIQRTEQRDSAMYRCASSEDRNTEAFFGQGTRLTVV.

J is TRBJ2-5 and V is TRBV7-9, with 7 nucleotides matching TRBD1. V dropped 6 bases and J dropped 2; count of bases not matched to a gene: 9. The length of the CDR3 is 15 residues. The V gene's germline CDR1 is SEHNR and CDR2 FQNEAQ (reference sequence). The CDR3 sequence is CASRLGQSYQETQYF. DNA for the CDR3: TGTGCCAGCAGGTTGGGACAGAGCTATCAAGAGACCCAGTACTTC.

The chain employs TRBV10-3 and TRBJ2-2; 8 bases align to TRBD1. CDR1 is ENHRY and CDR2 is SYGVKD in the germline V gene. V shed 3 bases, J shed 4 bases, and the junction held 10 bases outside the gene matches. This CDR3 spans 17 amino acids. CDR3 region: CAISDRGLDSGTGELFF. The CDR3 DNA reads as TGTGCCATCAGTGACAGGGGGCTGGATTCAGGCACCGGGGAGCTGTTTTTT.

The rearrangement uses TRBV18 and TRBJ2-5, with D unclear. The CDR3 is 14 residues long. Germline assignment: CDR1 KGHSH and CDR2 LQKENI. Trimming removed 2 bases at V and 5 bases at J, with 12 bases between. This CDR3 reads CASSPFRSSETQYF. In DNA form, the CDR3 reads TGTGCCAGCTCACCATTTCGGTCTTCGGAGACCCAGTACTTC.

The chain links TRBV4-3 to TRBJ2-7; TRBD2 matches 7 bases. The CDR3 spans 14 residues. The germline V gene encodes CDR1 LGHNA and CDR2 YSLEER. V shed 1 base, J shed 3 bases, and the junction held 3 bases outside the gene matches. In DNA, the CDR3 is TGCGCCAGCAGCCAAGGAGGGAGGGACTACGAGCAGTACTTC. This gives the protein CASSQGGRDYEQYF.

Regarding this clone: Other nucleotide sequences from this sample produce the same CDR3. This sequence joins TRBV10-3 and TRBJ2-2; D perhaps matches TRBD1 (5 bases). This CDR3 has 13 residues. V lost 5 bases, J lost 7 bases, and 11 bases lay in between. The V gene's germline CDR1 is ENHRY and CDR2 SYGVKD. Written as DNA, the CDR3 is TGTGCCATCAGTCCGGTGGGGCGCGGGGAGCTGTTTTTT. It specifies CAISPVGRGELFF.

The chain combines TRBV5-6 with TRBJ2-5, with D possibly matching TRBD1 (5 bases). The germline V gene encodes CDR1 SGHDT and CDR2 YYEEEE. CDR3 length: 12 amino acids. V was clipped by 3 bases and J by 4 bases, with 7 bases between them. The CDR3 here is CASSSGLETQYF. CDR3 coding DNA: TGTGCCAGCAGCTCAGGGTTAGAGACCCAGTACTTC.